Below, 9 T cell receptor beta chains from the same sample are listed, as sequenced in a study of T cell repertoires in cytomegalovirus infection. These receptors lack a known antigen. Each CDR3 protein gets one entry after TCRdb re-called the reads with MiXCR. This sample carries about 130,000 distinct CDR3 sequences, 20% to 30% of them seen once, and the ten largest clones take almost 35%. The sequenced sample consisted of PBMCs, sequenced either directly or after in vitro stimulation (not recorded which). The receptors were sampled from a human donor in good health (CMV status not recorded). Some clones in this sample may be carry-over from other donors' samples.

This clonotype appeared many times. The chain recombines TRBV15 with TRBJ2-1; possibly TRBD2 for D (6 bases). Germline-derived CDR1 and CDR2 are LNHNV and YYDKDF (reference sequence). The length of the CDR3 is 17 residues. The V gene lost 5 bases and the J gene lost 0 bases, with 17 bases spanning the gap. The CDR3 DNA reads TGTGCCACCAGCCCATCACCCGGGAGTAGCTCCTACAATGAGCAGTTCTTC. It is translated as CATSPSPGSSSYNEQFF.

The J gene is TRBJ1-1, the V gene TRBV4-3, with D maybe TRBD1 (6 bases). V lost 6 bases and J 4 bases, leaving 12 bases between the germline ends. The V gene's germline CDR1 is LGHNA and CDR2 YSLEER. This CDR3 region has 13 residues. The CDR3 region is CASRGAAGTEAFF. DNA of the CDR3: TGCGCCAGCAGGGGGGCGGCGGGCACTGAAGCTTTCTTT.

This clonotype was observed at least ten times. The CDR3 sequence: CASSPLVGGGGLHTQYF. The CDR3 nucleotides read TGTGCCAGCAGCCCTCTCGTGGGAGGGGGGGGGCTCCATACGCAGTATTTT. This rearrangement joins TRBV7-2 to TRBJ2-3; perhaps TRBD2 as D (7 bases). CDR1 and CDR2 from the germline V gene are SGHTA and FQGNSA. The CDR3 runs 17 residues. V lost 5 bases and J lost 7, with 25 bases in between.

The chain joins TRBV6-2 or TRBV6-3 to TRBJ1-1; no firm D call. Germline CDR1 is MNHEY and CDR2 is SVGEGT. The V end was cut by 4 bases, the J end by 1 base, with 7 bases between. The CDR3 is made up of 13 amino acids. CDR3 region: CASSFTSNTEAFF. The DNA of the CDR3 is TGTGCCAGCAGTTTCACCTCGAACACTGAAGCTTTCTTT.

This clonotype was detected a few times. The chain joins TRBV11-2 to TRBJ2-7, with unresolved D. This CDR3 has 12 amino acids. CDR1 SGHAT and CDR2 FQNNGV come from the germline V gene. Trimming cost V 3 bases and J 7 bases, with 10 bases left between them. The CDR3 region is CASSLSYTEQYF. CDR3 DNA sequence: TGTGCCAGCAGCTTGAGTTACACGGAGCAGTACTTC.

This rearrangement joins TRBV10-1 to TRBJ2-3; 11 bases align to TRBD1. Trimming cost V 1 base and J 6 bases; bases outside gene matches: 6. From germline, CDR1 is WNHNN and CDR2 SYGVQD (reference sequence). This CDR3 is 16 amino acids long. The CDR3 nucleotides are TGCGCCAGCAGTGAGTGGACAGGGGGCTATAGGGATACGCAGTATTTT. As protein: CASSEWTGGYRDTQYF.

The chain recombines TRBV27 with TRBJ1-1; 9 nucleotides match TRBD1. Germline loops: CDR1 MNHEY, CDR2 SMNVEV (reference sequence). The CDR3 extends over 14 amino acids. V lost 3 bases to trimming and J lost 5 bases; unmatched junction nucleotides: 4. The CDR3 loop is CASSLGQGRTEAFF. CDR3 coding DNA: TGTGCCAGCAGTTTGGGACAGGGTAGAACTGAAGCTTTCTTT.

This clonotype occurred many times. The chain uses TRBV6-1 and TRBJ2-3; D remains unclear. This CDR3 is 13 amino acids long. V lost 6 bases and J 2 bases, leaving 9 bases between the germline ends. CDR1 MNHNS and CDR2 SASEGT come from the germline V gene. DNA of the CDR3: TGTGCCAGCAGACGACTTAACACAGATACGCAGTATTTT. It translates to CASRRLNTDTQYF.

In this sample, this clonotype turned up a few times. This chain joins TRBV2 and TRBJ2-3; 12 bases line up with TRBD1. Per the germline V gene, CDR1 is SNHLY and CDR2 is FYNNEI. The CDR3 totals 14 residues. The trim removed 8 bases at V and 6 bases at J, leaving 6 bases unmatched. CDR3 in DNA: TGTGCCAGCGGCCGGGACAGGGGGCCTGATACGCAGTATTTT. It translates to CASGRDRGPDTQYF.